The 16 T cell receptor beta chains below were found in one sample sequenced in a study of human T cells and chemical hapten exposure. Each CDR3 protein is one row after TCRdb ran MiXCR on the RACE reads. The sample includes 350,000 to 400,000 distinct CDR3 sequences, roughly 5% of them seen just once. Time point: pre-sensitization, week 0. The treatment denotes: therapeutic diphenylcyclopropenone sensitization with weekly scalp DPC. Material: whole blood, obtained in connection with sensitization to the hapten diphenylcyclopropenone (DPC). The receptors here all came from a woman aged 45-65 years with alopecia areata. Some clones in this sample may be carry-over from other donors' samples.

This clonotype showed up many times. The gene calls are TRBV4-2 and TRBJ1-6; no firm D call. The V end was cut by 0 bases, the J end by 9 bases, with 9 bases between. This CDR3 contains 14 residues. Germline CDR1 is LGHNA and CDR2 is YNFKEQ. CDR3 nucleotides: TGTGCCAGCAGCCAAGATTCCAGCCCTTCACCCCTCCACTTT. Protein sequence: CASSQDSSPSPLHF.

This clonotype was detected ten times or more. V and J are TRBV28 and TRBJ2-7; D could derive from TRBD1 or TRBD2 (6 bases each). Deletions cut 5 bases from V and 3 bases from J, with 11 bases between. Germline lookup yields CDR1 MDHEN and CDR2 SYDVKM. The CDR3 consists of 13 residues. This CDR3 is CASSGGLIYEQYF. CDR3 DNA: TGTGCCAGCAGTGGGGGGCTAATCTACGAGCAGTACTTC. Full variable domain (missing parts from reference TRBV28 and TRBJ2-7): DVKVTQSSRYLVKRTGEKVFLECVQDMDHENMFWYRQDPGLGLRLIYFSYDVKMKEKGDIPEGYSVSREKKERFSLILESASTNQTSMYLCASSGGLIYEQYFGPGTRLTVT.

This clonotype was picked up many times. V is TRBV5-1 and J is TRBJ2-7, with 8 bases fitting TRBD2. V trimming: 3 bases; J trimming: 4 bases; junction bases outside the gene matches: 3. CDR1 SGHRS and CDR2 YFSETQ come from the germline V gene. The CDR3 length is 13 residues. The CDR3 DNA reads TGCGCCAGCAGCTCGACTAGCGAGTACGAGCAGTACTTC. Amino acids: CASSSTSEYEQYF.

This clonotype was detected many times. The J gene is TRBJ2-1, the V gene TRBV5-4; 7 nucleotides align to TRBD1. Germline CDR1 reads SGHNT; CDR2 reads YYREEE (reference sequence). This CDR3 spans 16 amino acids. Trimming took 4 bases from V and 3 from J; bases not matched to a gene: 10. CDR3 in DNA: TGTGCCAGCAGCCCGAACAGGGGTCAAGTCTACAATGAGCAGTTCTTC. Amino acids: CASSPNRGQVYNEQFF.

This clonotype was seen at least ten times. The chain is built from TRBV20-1 and TRBJ2-7, with D unclear. V lost 6 bases to trimming and J lost 1 base, with 19 bases between them. The CDR3 contains 15 residues. Germline lookup yields CDR1 DFQATT and CDR2 SNEGSKA (reference sequence). This chain's CDR3 is CSAEKSPVGSYEQYF. CDR3 sequence (DNA): TGCAGTGCCGAAAAAAGTCCGGTTGGTTCCTACGAGCAGTACTTC.

The CDR3 sequence is CASSLFWGSNQPQHF. The CDR3 DNA follows: TGTGCCAGCAGTTTATTCTGGGGAAGCAATCAGCCCCAGCATTTT. The chain combines TRBV27 with TRBJ1-5; D not resolved. Germline V CDR1 and CDR2: MNHEY, SMNVEV (reference sequence). Trimming shortened V by 1 base and J by 1 base, and 8 bases separated the two germline ends. The CDR3 spans 15 residues.

This clonotype has only a few counts. V usage is TRBV5-6 and J usage is TRBJ2-5; TRBD2 agrees at 8 bases. The CDR3 is 16 residues long. Germline assignment: CDR1 SGHDT and CDR2 YYEEEE. V lost 2 bases, J lost 7 bases, and 13 bases stayed unmatched. The CDR3 nucleotides read TGTGCCAGCAGCTTCCTAGCGGGCTCTCTCTCGGGGACCCAGTACTTC. Its protein product is CASSFLAGSLSGTQYF.

This clonotype was seen at least ten times. The V call is TRBV6-6, the J call TRBJ2-7, with D perhaps matching TRBD1 (5 bases). The CDR3 is made up of 14 amino acids. Deletions cut 5 bases from V and 0 bases from J, with 11 bases between. CDR1 is MNHNY and CDR2 is SVGAGI in the germline V gene (reference sequence). The CDR3, as DNA: TGTGCCAGCAGTCAGGGCCCCGTCTCCTACGAGCAGTACTTC. Residues: CASSQGPVSYEQYF.

The J gene is TRBJ1-2, the V gene TRBV5-6; maybe TRBD1 (6 bases). The CDR3 totals 14 residues. V lost 3 bases and J 13 bases, leaving 22 bases between the germline ends. Germline V lookup: CDR1 SGHDT, CDR2 YYEEEE. CDR3 region: CASSSTDRKNIRTF. The CDR3 region has the DNA TGTGCCAGCAGCTCTACCGACAGGAAGAATATCCGCACCTTC. The whole variable domain, remainder taken from reference TRBV5-6 and TRBJ1-2, is DAGVTQSPTHLIKTRGQQVTLRCSPKSGHDTVSWYQQALGQGPQFIFQYYEEEERQRGNFPDRFSGHQFPNYSSELNVNALLLGDSALYLCASSSTDRKNIRTFGSGTRLTVV.

This clonotype turned up a few times. For the CDR3, the DNA is TGTGCCGACCCGCTCCGGGGAGAGACCCAGTACTTC. It specifies CADPLRGETQYF. The V and J genes are TRBV24-1 and TRBJ2-5; tentative D call: TRBD2 (5 bases). Between the trimmed V and J ends, which lost 12 bases and 4 bases, there was a span of 14 bases. The CDR3 extends over 12 amino acids. Germline V gene data show CDR1 as KGHDR and CDR2 as SFDVKD.

This clonotype was counted many times. This sequence joins TRBV28 and TRBJ2-2, with D unclear. The V gene lost 6 bases and the J gene lost 2 bases, with 10 bases spanning the gap. This CDR3 has 14 amino acids. Germline CDR1 MDHEN, CDR2 SYDVKM. The CDR3 DNA reads TGTGCCAGCAGCCGTAGTCTCAACACCGGGGAGCTGTTTTTT. This sequence encodes CASSRSLNTGELFF. Full variable domain (rest looked up from reference TRBV28 and TRBJ2-2): DVKVTQSSRYLVKRTGEKVFLECVQDMDHENMFWYRQDPGLGLRLIYFSYDVKMKEKGDIPEGYSVSREKKERFSLILESASTNQTSMYLCASSRSLNTGELFFGEGSRLTVL.

This clonotype occurred a few times. The chain links TRBV7-9 to TRBJ2-3; 9 bases fit TRBD2. Germline CDR1 reads SEHNR; CDR2 reads FQNEAQ (reference sequence). The CDR3 length is 15 residues. J gave up 0 bases and V 5 bases, and 3 bases lay outside the gene matches. In DNA form, the CDR3 reads TGTGCCAGCAGCGGTAGCGGGGGTAGCACAGATACGCAGTATTTT. As protein: CASSGSGGSTDTQYF.

This clonotype was observed at least ten times. V is TRBV4-2 and J is TRBJ1-1; the match to TRBD1 covers 7 bases. V lost 1 base and J lost 4; bases outside the gene matches: 6. Germline V gene lookup returns CDR1 LGHNA and CDR2 YNFKEQ. This CDR3 comprises 15 residues. DNA of the CDR3: TGTGCCAGCAGCCAAGTAACACGACAGGGCACTGAAGCTTTCTTT. This gives the protein CASSQVTRQGTEAFF.

The V gene is TRBV2, the J gene TRBJ2-1; no definite D call. V lost 2 bases and J lost 9, with 8 bases in between. The CDR3 runs 12 residues. Germline CDR1 SNHLY, CDR2 FYNNEI. The CDR3 DNA follows: TGTGCCAGCAGTGAATCGGGTTTTGAGCAGTTCTTC. Translation gives CASSESGFEQFF.

This clonotype appeared a few times. The genes are TRBV20-1 and TRBJ1-4; the match to TRBD1 covers 8 bases. From germline, CDR1 is DFQATT and CDR2 SNEGSKA (reference sequence). J lost 8 bases, V lost 1 base, and 9 bases had no gene match. The CDR3 consists of 15 residues. The CDR3 region has the DNA TGCAGTGCTAGAGCTATCACAGGGGGTTTCGAAAAACTGTTTTTT. Its translation is CSARAITGGFEKLFF.

CDR3 in amino acids: CASSLHRDSYEQYF. The CDR3 nucleotides are TGTGCCAGCAGCTTACACCGGGACAGTTACGAGCAGTACTTC. The chain recombines TRBV7-9 with TRBJ2-7; TRBD1 aligns across 7 bases. Germline V gene lookup returns CDR1 SEHNR and CDR2 FQNEAQ (reference sequence). V trimming: 2 bases; J trimming: 4 bases; junction bases outside the gene matches: 5. This CDR3 has 14 residues.